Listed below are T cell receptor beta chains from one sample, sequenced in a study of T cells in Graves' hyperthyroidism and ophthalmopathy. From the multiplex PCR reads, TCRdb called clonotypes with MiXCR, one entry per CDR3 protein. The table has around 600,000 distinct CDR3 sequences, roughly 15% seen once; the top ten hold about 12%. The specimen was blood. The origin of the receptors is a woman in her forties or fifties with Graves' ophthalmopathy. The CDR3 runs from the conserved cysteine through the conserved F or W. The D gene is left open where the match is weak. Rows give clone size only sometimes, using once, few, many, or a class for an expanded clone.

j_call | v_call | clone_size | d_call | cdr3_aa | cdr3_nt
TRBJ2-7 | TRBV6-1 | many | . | CASSVLETYEQYF | TGTGCCAGCAGTGTACTGGAAACCTACGAGCAGTACTTC
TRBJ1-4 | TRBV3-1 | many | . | CASSQDRASTNEKLFF | TGTGCCAGCAGCCAAGACAGGGCATCAACTAATGAAAAACTGTTTTTT
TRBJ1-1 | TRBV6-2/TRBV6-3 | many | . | CASRPTGNRNTEAFF | TGTGCCAGCAGACCTACAGGAAACCGGAACACTGAAGCTTTCTTT
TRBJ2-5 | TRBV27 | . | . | CASSLSIGARETQYF | TGTGCCAGCAGTTTAAGTATTGGGGCTCGGGAGACCCAGTACTTC
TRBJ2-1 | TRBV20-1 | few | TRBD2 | CSARVSGRDSYNEQFF | TGCAGTGCTAGAGTTAGCGGGAGGGACTCCTACAATGAGCAGTTCTTC
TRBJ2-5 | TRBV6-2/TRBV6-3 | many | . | CASRLTRRVETQYF | TGTGCCAGCAGACTGACTAGACGGGTAGAGACCCAGTACTTC
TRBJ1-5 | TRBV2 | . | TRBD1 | CASSEEGTGVQPQHF | TGTGCCAGCAGTGAAGAGGGGACAGGGGTTCAGCCCCAGCATTTT
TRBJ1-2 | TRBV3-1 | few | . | CASSQDEDYGYTF | TGTGCCAGCAGCCAAGATGAGGACTATGGCTACACCTTC
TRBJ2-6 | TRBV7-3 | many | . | CASSSRAGANVLTF | TGTGCCAGCTCCTCGAGGGCTGGGGCCAACGTCCTGACTTTC
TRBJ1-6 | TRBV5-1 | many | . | CASSLKRDSPLHF | TGCGCCAGCAGCTTGAAGAGGGATTCACCCCTCCACTTT
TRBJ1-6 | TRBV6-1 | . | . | CASSEMTVYNSPLHF | TGTGCCAGCAGTGAAATGACAGTCTATAATTCACCCCTCCACTTT
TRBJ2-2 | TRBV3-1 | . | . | CASSQTPELFF | TGTGCCAGCAGCCAGACACCGGAGCTGTTTTTT
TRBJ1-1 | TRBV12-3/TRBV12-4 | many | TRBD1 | CASKTGGFTEAFF | TGTGCCAGCAAGACAGGGGGCTTCACTGAAGCTTTCTTT
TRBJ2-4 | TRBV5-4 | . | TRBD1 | CASSLATGVHIQYF | TGTGCCAGCAGCTTGGCGACAGGGGTACACATTCAGTACTTC
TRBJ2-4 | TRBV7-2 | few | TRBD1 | CASSSTGFNIQYF | TGTGCCAGCAGCTCGACAGGGTTTAACATTCAGTACTTC
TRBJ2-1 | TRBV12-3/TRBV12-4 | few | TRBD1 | CASSQGQEAYNEQFF | TGTGCCAGCAGCCAGGGACAGGAAGCCTACAATGAGCAGTTCTTC
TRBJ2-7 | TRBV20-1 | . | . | CSAQSVGARSEQYF | TGCAGTGCACAAAGCGTGGGAGCTAGAAGCGAGCAGTACTTC
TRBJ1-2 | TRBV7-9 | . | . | CASSFGQGLNYGYTF | TGTGCCAGCAGCTTTGGGCAGGGGTTAAACTATGGCTACACCTTC
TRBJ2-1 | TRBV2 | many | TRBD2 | CASSDSLAGAEEQFF | TGTGCCAGCAGTGATAGTCTAGCGGGAGCTGAAGAGCAGTTCTTC
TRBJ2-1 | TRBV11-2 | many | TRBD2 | CASSVRGLAVNEQFF | TGTGCCAGCAGCGTGAGAGGACTAGCTGTCAATGAGCAGTTCTTC
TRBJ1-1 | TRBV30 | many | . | CAWRVGTGYFNSTEAFF | TGTGCCTGGAGGGTAGGGACCGGCTACTTCAATTCCACTGAAGCTTTCTTT
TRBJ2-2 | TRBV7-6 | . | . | CASSSQVNTGELFF | TGTGCCAGCAGCTCTCAGGTTAACACCGGGGAGCTGTTTTTT
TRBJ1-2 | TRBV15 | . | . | CATSFQGQYGYTF | TGTGCCACCAGCTTCCAAGGACAGTATGGCTACACCTTC
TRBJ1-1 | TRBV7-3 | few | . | CASSRGGGRNTEAFF | TGTGCCAGCAGCCGAGGGGGGGGTAGGAACACTGAAGCTTTCTTT
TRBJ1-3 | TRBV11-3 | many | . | CASSQLKTISGNTIYF | TGTGCCAGCAGCCAGCTCAAAACAATCTCTGGAAACACCATATATTTT
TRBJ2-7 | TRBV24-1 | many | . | CATSDPPGYEQYF | TGTGCCACCAGTGACCCCCCAGGCTACGAGCAGTACTTC
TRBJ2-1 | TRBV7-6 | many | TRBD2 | CASSLRRREAYNEQFF | TGTGCCAGCAGCTTAAGACGGCGGGAGGCGTACAATGAGCAGTTCTTC
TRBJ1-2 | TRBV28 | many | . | CASSLGQGYYGYTF | TGTGCCAGCAGTTTGGGGCAGGGGTACTATGGCTACACCTTC
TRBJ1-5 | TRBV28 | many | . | CAIQGGNQPQHF | TGTGCCATCCAAGGGGGGAATCAGCCCCAGCATTTT
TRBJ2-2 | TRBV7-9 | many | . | CASSPGSYTGELFF | TGTGCCAGCAGTCCCGGGTCCTACACCGGGGAGCTGTTTTTT
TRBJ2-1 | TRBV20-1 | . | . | CSAPVLAFGNEQFF | TGCAGTGCCCCGGTACTAGCCTTTGGCAATGAGCAGTTCTTC
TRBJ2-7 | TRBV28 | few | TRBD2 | CASRWYLADSYEQYF | TGTGCCAGCAGGTGGTATCTAGCGGATTCCTACGAGCAGTACTTC
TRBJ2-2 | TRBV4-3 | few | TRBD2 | CASSDGRSGTGELFF | TGCGCCAGCAGCGACGGGAGGTCTGGCACCGGGGAGCTGTTTTTT
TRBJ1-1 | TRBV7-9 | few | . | CASSLAGTWRVDTEAFF | TGTGCCAGCAGCTTAGCCGGGACATGGAGAGTAGACACTGAAGCTTTCTTT
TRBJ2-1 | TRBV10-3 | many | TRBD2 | CAISVSSGVSYNEQFF | TGTGCCATCAGTGTATCTAGCGGAGTAAGCTACAATGAGCAGTTCTTC
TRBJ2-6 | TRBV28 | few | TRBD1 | CASSRDSTMTGANVLTF | TGTGCCAGCAGCAGGGACAGCACTATGACTGGGGCCAACGTCCTGACTTTC
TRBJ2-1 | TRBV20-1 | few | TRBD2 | CSARVGLAGDFGEQFF | TGCAGTGCTAGAGTGGGACTAGCGGGAGATTTTGGTGAGCAGTTCTTC
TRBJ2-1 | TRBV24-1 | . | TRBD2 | CATSDETSGANNEQFF | TGTGCCACCAGTGATGAGACTAGCGGGGCTAACAATGAGCAGTTCTTC
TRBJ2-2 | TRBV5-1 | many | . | CASSLKGSPTGELFF | TGCGCCAGCAGCTTGAAGGGGAGCCCCACCGGGGAGCTGTTTTTT
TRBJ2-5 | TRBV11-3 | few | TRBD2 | CASSLDQSLAGGETQYF | TGTGCCAGCAGCTTAGATCAGTCGCTAGCGGGAGGAGAGACCCAGTACTTC
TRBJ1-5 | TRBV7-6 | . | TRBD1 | CASSWGQGANQPQHF | TGTGCCAGCAGCTGGGGACAGGGGGCAAATCAGCCCCAGCATTTT
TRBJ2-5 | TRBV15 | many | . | CATSSELVRDQETQYF | TGTGCCACCAGCAGCGAACTAGTCAGGGACCAAGAGACCCAGTACTTC
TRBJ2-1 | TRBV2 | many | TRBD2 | CASTEREGWGNEQFF | TGTGCCAGCACTGAGCGGGAGGGCTGGGGTAATGAGCAGTTCTTC
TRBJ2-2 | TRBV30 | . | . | CAWSFLRNTGELFF | TGTGCCTGGAGTTTTTTGAGGAACACCGGGGAGCTGTTTTTT
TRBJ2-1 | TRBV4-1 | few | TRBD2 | CASSQKAGGLNEQFF | TGCGCCAGCAGCCAAAAAGCGGGAGGGCTCAATGAGCAGTTCTTC
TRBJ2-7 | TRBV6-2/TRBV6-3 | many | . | CASTQQGYEQYF | TGTGCCAGCACTCAACAGGGCTACGAGCAGTACTTC
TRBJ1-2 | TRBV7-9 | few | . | CASSLSGNPNYGYTF | TGTGCCAGCAGCTTATCGGGGAATCCTAACTATGGCTACACCTTC
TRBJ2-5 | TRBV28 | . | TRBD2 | CASSSSGTTETQYF | TGTGCCAGCAGTTCTAGCGGGACTACGGAGACCCAGTACTTC
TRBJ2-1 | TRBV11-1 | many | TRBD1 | CASSFSPGTVYNEQFF | TGTGCCAGCAGCTTTTCCCCCGGGACAGTGTACAATGAGCAGTTCTTC
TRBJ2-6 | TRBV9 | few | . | CASSFAVLGGANVLTF | TGTGCCAGCAGCTTCGCGGTTCTCGGTGGGGCCAACGTCCTGACTTTC
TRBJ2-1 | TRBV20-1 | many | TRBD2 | CSAPTSGRNNEQFF | TGCAGTGCGCCGACTAGCGGGAGGAACAATGAGCAGTTCTTC
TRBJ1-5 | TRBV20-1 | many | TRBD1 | CSARVTGGAYQPQHF | TGCAGTGCTAGAGTTACAGGGGGCGCCTATCAGCCCCAGCATTTT
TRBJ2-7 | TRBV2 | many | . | CASTNLPSSYEQYF | TGTGCCAGCACTAATCTACCGAGCTCCTACGAGCAGTACTTC
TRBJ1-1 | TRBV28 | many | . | CAGRGGNTEAFF | TGTGCCGGCAGGGGCGGGAACACTGAAGCTTTCTTT
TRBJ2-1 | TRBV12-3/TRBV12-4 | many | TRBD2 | CASSLLAGGRYNEQFF | TGTGCCAGCAGTCTACTAGCGGGAGGGCGCTACAATGAGCAGTTCTTC
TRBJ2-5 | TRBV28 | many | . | CASSFITGPQETQYF | TGTGCCAGCAGTTTCATCACGGGGCCCCAAGAGACCCAGTACTTC
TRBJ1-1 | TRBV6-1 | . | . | CASSPPGTVEAFF | TGTGCCAGCAGTCCTCCCGGGACCGTTGAAGCTTTCTTT
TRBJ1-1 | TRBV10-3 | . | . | CAISPGPGRTEAFF | TGTGCCATCAGTCCGGGACCCGGACGAACTGAAGCTTTCTTT